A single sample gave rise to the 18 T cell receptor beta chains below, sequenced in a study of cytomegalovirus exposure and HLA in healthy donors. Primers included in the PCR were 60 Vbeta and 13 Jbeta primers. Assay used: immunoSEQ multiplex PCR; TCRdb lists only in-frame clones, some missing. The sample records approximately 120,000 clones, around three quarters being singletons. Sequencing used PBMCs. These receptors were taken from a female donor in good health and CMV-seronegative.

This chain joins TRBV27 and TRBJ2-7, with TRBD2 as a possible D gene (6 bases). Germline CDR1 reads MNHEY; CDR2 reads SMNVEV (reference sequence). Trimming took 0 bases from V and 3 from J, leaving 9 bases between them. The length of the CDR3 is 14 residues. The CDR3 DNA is TGTGCCAGCAGTTTATCTACAGCGGGCTACGAGCAGTACTTC. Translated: CASSLSTAGYEQYF.

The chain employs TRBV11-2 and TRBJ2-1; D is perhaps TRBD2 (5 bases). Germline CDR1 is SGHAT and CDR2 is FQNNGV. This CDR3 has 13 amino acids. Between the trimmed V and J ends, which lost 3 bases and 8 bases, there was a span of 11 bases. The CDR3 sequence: CASSLGTGDEQFF. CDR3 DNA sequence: TGTGCCAGCAGCTTGGGCACCGGGGATGAGCAGTTCTTC.

For the CDR3, the DNA is TGTGCCAGCAGCCCCGGTGTGAGCAATCAGCCCCAGCATTTT. Residues: CASSPGVSNQPQHF. The chain uses TRBV9 and TRBJ1-5; D unclear. The CDR3 covers 14 residues. Trimming left V 4 bases short and J 1 base short, with 9 bases between. CDR1 SGDLS and CDR2 YYNGEE come from the germline V gene.

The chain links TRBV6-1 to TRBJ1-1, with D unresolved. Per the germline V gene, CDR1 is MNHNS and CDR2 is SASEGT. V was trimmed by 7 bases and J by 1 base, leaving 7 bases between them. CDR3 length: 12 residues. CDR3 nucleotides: TGTGCCAGCACGGGGTGGAACACTGAAGCTTTCTTT. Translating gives CASTGWNTEAFF.

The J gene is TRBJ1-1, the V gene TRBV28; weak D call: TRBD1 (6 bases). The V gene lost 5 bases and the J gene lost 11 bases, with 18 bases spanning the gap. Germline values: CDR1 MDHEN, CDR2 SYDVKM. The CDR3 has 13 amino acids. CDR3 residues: CASSPPTSGAAFF. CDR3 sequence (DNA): TGTGCCAGCAGTCCCCCGACATCAGGGGCGGCTTTCTTT.

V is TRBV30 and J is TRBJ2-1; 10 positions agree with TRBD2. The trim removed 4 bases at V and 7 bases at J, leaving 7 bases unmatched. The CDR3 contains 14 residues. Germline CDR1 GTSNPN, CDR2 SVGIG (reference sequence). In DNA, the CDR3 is TGTGCCTGGAATAGGGCTAGCGGGGGAAATGAGCAGTTCTTC. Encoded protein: CAWNRASGGNEQFF.

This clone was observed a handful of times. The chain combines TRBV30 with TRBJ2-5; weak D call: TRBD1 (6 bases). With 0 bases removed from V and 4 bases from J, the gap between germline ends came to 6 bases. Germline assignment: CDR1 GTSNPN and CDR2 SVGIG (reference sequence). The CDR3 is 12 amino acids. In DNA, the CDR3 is TGTGCCTGGAGTGTACAGGGAGAGACCCAGTACTTC. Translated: CAWSVQGETQYF.

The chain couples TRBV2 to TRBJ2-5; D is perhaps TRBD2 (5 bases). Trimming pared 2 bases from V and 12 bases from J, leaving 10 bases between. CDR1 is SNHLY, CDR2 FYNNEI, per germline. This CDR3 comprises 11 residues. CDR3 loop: CASSETRREYF. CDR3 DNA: TGTGCCAGCAGTGAAACTAGAAGGGAGTACTTC.

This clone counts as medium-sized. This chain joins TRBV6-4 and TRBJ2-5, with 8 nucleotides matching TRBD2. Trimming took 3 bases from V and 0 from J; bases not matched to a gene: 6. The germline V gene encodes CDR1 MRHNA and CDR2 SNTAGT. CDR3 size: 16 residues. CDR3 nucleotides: TGTGCCAGCAGTGAAGGTTCGGGGGGGTACCAAGAGACCCAGTACTTC. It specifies CASSEGSGGYQETQYF.

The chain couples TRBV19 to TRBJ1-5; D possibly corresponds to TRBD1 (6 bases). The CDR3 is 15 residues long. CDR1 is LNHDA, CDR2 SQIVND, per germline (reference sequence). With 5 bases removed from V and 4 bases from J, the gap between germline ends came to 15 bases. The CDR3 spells CASSSSDRLNQPQHF. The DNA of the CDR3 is TGTGCCAGTAGTTCGTCAGACAGGTTAAATCAGCCCCAGCATTTT.

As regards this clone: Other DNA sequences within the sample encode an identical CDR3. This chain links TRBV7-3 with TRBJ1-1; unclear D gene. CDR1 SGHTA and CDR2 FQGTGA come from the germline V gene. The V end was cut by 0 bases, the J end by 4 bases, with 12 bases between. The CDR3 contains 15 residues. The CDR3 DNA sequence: TGTGCCAGCAGCTTAACTCGCGGGATGGCCACTGAAGCTTTCTTT. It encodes CASSLTRGMATEAFF.

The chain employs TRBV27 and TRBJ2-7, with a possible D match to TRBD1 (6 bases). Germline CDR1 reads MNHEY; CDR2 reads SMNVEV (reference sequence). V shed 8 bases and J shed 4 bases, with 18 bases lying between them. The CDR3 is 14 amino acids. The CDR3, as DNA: TGTGCCAGCTGGACCGGGACACCCCCATACGAGCAGTACTTC. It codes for CASWTGTPPYEQYF.

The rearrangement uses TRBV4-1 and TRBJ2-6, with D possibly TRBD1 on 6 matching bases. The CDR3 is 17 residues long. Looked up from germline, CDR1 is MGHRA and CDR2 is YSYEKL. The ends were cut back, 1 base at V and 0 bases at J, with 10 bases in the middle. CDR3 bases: TGCGCCAGCAGCCAAGGACAGGCAAGCTCTGGGGCCAACGTCCTGACTTTC. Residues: CASSQGQASSGANVLTF.

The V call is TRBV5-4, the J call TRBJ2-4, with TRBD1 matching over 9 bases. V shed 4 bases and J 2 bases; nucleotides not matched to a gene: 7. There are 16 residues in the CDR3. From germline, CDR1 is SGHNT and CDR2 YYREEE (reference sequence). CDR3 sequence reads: CASSSTGGAPKNIQYF. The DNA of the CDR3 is TGTGCCAGCAGCAGCACAGGGGGCGCCCCCAAAAACATTCAGTACTTC.

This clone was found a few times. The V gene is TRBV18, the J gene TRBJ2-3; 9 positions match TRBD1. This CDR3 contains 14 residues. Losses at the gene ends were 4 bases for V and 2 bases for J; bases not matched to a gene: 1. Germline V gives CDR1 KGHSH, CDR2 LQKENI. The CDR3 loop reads CASSRDRDTDTQYF. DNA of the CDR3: TGTGCCAGCTCACGGGACAGGGACACAGATACGCAGTATTTT. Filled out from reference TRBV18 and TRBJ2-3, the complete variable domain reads NAGVMQNPRHLVRRRGQEARLRCSPMKGHSHVYWYRQLPEEGLKFMVYLQKENIIDESGMPKERFSAEFPKEGPSILRIQQVVRGDSAAYFCASSRDRDTDTQYFGPGTRLTVL.

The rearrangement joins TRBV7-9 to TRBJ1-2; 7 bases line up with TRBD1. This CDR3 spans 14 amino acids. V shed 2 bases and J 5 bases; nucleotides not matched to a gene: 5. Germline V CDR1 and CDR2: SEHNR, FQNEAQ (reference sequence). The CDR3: CASSLLQGVYGYTF. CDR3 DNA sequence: TGTGCCAGCAGCTTACTCCAGGGGGTTTATGGCTACACCTTC.

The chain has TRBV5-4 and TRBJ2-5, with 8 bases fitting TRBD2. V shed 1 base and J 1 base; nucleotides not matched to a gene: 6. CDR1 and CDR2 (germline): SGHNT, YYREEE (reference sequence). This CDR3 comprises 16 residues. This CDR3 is CASSLSAGAGQETQYF. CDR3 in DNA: TGTGCCAGCAGCTTGTCAGCGGGAGCAGGCCAAGAGACCCAGTACTTC.

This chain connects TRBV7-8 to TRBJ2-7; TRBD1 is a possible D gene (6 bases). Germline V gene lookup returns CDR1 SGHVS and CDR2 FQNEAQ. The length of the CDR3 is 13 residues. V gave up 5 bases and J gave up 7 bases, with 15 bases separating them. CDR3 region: CASSPRQDREQYF. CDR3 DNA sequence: TGTGCCAGCAGCCCAAGACAGGATCGGGAGCAGTACTTC.